This TCR beta chain was profiled in a study of T cell responses to AZD1222 COVID-19 vaccine. Method: immunoSEQ multiplex PCR; TCRdb's copy keeps in-frame clones and lacks some. The sample lists tens of thousands of clones; 65% to 80% were seen once. The CDR3 sequence is 12 residues long. The germline V gene has CDR1 LNHDA and CDR2 SQIVND (reference sequence). The germline V and J ends were trimmed by 3 bases and 9 bases, with 9 bases remaining between them. The chain carries TRBV19 and TRBJ1-5; D ambiguous. The sample was peripheral blood, taken on day 0 of AZD1222 vaccination. The sequence was collected from an adult in good health. CDR3 coding DNA: TGTGCCAGTAGTATGCGCGGGAGGCCCCAGCATTTT. It yields the protein CASSMRGRPQHF.